The 26 T cell receptor beta chains reported below all come from one sample, sequenced in a study of identical twins. TCRdb called the 5' RACE reads again in MiXCR, with one record for every CDR3 protein. The table shows 130,000 to 150,000 distinct CDR3 sequences, with under 4.5% occurring only once. Sequencing was carried out using memory T cells sorted from blood. These receptors were collected from a man aged 18 to 29 in good health.

This clonotype was picked up many times. The chain has TRBV4-3 and TRBJ1-1; D uncertain. The CDR3 extends over 13 amino acids. Germline CDR1 is LGHNA and CDR2 is YSLEER. Trimming shortened V by 6 bases and J by 0 bases, and 8 bases separated the two germline ends. CDR3 nucleotide sequence: TGCGCCAGCAGATATACAGTGAACACTGAAGCTTTCTTT. Protein sequence: CASRYTVNTEAFF.

This clonotype was seen repeatedly, ten times or more. The chain combines TRBV20-1 with TRBJ2-3; D may match TRBD1 or TRBD2 (5 bases each). Germline CDR1 is DFQATT and CDR2 is SNEGSKA (reference sequence). CDR3 length equals 14 residues. Trimming removed 5 bases from V and 7 bases from J, with 19 bases in between. The DNA of the CDR3 is TGCAGTGCTCCGGGACGGTCAGGTTCCCATACGCAGTATTTT. Amino acids: CSAPGRSGSHTQYF.

This rearrangement joins TRBV5-6 to TRBJ2-5, with TRBD1 as a possible D gene (5 bases). Trimming cost V 6 bases and J 5 bases, with 8 bases left between them. The CDR3 loop spans 11 amino acids. Germline V lookup: CDR1 SGHDT, CDR2 YYEEEE. CDR3 sequence: CASKGSETQYF. The CDR3, as DNA: TGTGCCAGCAAGGGGTCGGAGACCCAGTACTTC.

This clonotype showed up many times. The chain links TRBV18 to TRBJ2-3; 11 nucleotides agree with TRBD2. Germline CDR1 and CDR2: KGHSH and LQKENI. The junction had 3 bases not matched to a gene; V was cut back by 0 bases and J by 4 bases. This CDR3 has 16 residues. CDR3 bases: TGTGCCAGCTCACCACCCTCACTAGCGGGAGCAGATACGCAGTATTTT. Its translation: CASSPPSLAGADTQYF.

This clonotype was recorded at least ten times. The chain combines TRBV30 with TRBJ1-1; D is undetermined. Trimming took off 2 bases at V and 1 base at J, with 8 bases between the two ends. In germline, CDR1 is GTSNPN, CDR2 SVGIG (reference sequence). CDR3 size: 13 residues. CDR3 coding DNA: TGTGCCTGGAGTACGGGGTGGAACACTGAAGCTTTCTTT. This translates into CAWSTGWNTEAFF.

This clonotype appeared many times. This chain connects TRBV6-1 to TRBJ2-5; no clear D gene. The CDR3 is 13 amino acids. Trimming cost V 2 bases and J 4 bases, with 8 bases left between them. Germline CDR1 MNHNS, CDR2 SASEGT. The CDR3 loop reads CASSEFVGETQYF. The DNA for the CDR3 is TGTGCCAGCAGTGAATTTGTCGGAGAGACCCAGTACTTC.

The table lists this clonotype with many counts. This chain links TRBV7-9 with TRBJ1-4; D is unclear. Looked up from germline, CDR1 is SEHNR and CDR2 is FQNEAQ (reference sequence). The CDR3 is made up of 13 amino acids. The V and J ends lost 5 bases and 4 bases respectively, with 8 bases between them. CDR3 sequence reads: CASSPGVNEKLFF. In nucleotides, the CDR3 is TGTGCCAGCAGCCCGGGTGTTAATGAAAAACTGTTTTTT.

CDR3 bases: TGTGCCTGGAGCGATTCGACCCCGGACTTACACGTC. Protein sequence: CAWSDSTPDLHV. The chain recombines TRBV30 with TRBJ2-7, with a weak D call TRBD2 (5 bases). Per germline, CDR1 GTSNPN and CDR2 SVGIG (reference sequence). CDR3 length equals 12 residues.

Concerning this clonotype: An end of the junction does not agree with germline; a read error may underlie this. The V gene is TRBV30, the J gene TRBJ2-6; 7 nucleotides agree with TRBD1. The CDR3 consists of 19 residues. The germline V gene has CDR1 GTSNPN and CDR2 SVGIG (reference sequence). DNA of the CDR3: TGTGCGTGGAGCAGATCGGGACAGACAACCCTCTCTGGGGCCAACGTCCTGACTTTC. This translates into CAWSRSGQTTLSGANVLTF.

This clonotype was observed many times. The chain recombines TRBV6-1 with TRBJ2-7; TRBD1 aligns across 11 bases. With 8 bases clipped from V and 5 bases from J, the junction kept 11 bases outside the gene matches. CDR1 and CDR2 (germline): MNHNS, SASEGT. The CDR3 has 15 residues. The CDR3: CASEVDRGRFNEQYV. The CDR3 nucleotides are TGTGCCAGCGAGGTGGACAGGGGGCGTTTCAACGAGCAGTACGTC.

V is TRBV10-3 and J is TRBJ2-1, with TRBD1 matching 9 bases. Germline V gives CDR1 ENHRY, CDR2 SYGVKD. This CDR3 region has 13 residues. J lost 3 bases, V lost 11 bases, and 5 bases had no gene match. As DNA, the CDR3 is TGTGCCGCCGGGACAGGGTACTACAATGAGCAGTTCTTC. Amino acid sequence: CAAGTGYYNEQFF.

The rearrangement uses TRBV2 and TRBJ1-2, with 8 bases that match TRBD1. Germline trimming cut 7 bases from V and 0 bases from J; bases unmatched to any gene: 10. The CDR3 extends over 16 amino acids. CDR1 and CDR2 from the germline V gene are SNHLY and FYNNEI. This CDR3 reads CASTLGGTGANYGYTF. CDR3 coding DNA: TGTGCCAGCACCCTCGGAGGGACAGGAGCTAACTATGGCTACACCTTC.

This clonotype was counted at least ten times. The rearrangement links TRBV20-1 to TRBJ2-3; possibly TRBD1 or TRBD2 for D (6 bases each). Germline V lookup: CDR1 DFQATT, CDR2 SNEGSKA (reference sequence). The CDR3 sequence is 16 residues long. The ends were cut back, 4 bases at V and 2 bases at J, with 19 bases in the middle. Here the CDR3 reads CSAISPMGGHTDTQYF. For the CDR3, the DNA is TGCAGTGCTATCTCGCCCATGGGGGGCCACACAGATACGCAGTATTTT.

In its sample, this clonotype was seen many times. The V and J genes are TRBV7-9 and TRBJ2-1; 7 bases match TRBD2. V shed 2 bases and J 5 bases; nucleotides not matched to a gene: 6. Germline loops: CDR1 SEHNR, CDR2 FQNEAQ (reference sequence). The CDR3 spans 15 residues. CDR3 bases: TGTGCCAGCAGCTTACTAGCGGAGGCCCACAATGAGCAGTTCTTC. It translates to CASSLLAEAHNEQFF.

In this sample, this clonotype turned up many times. The CDR3 protein is CASKAPGRPAYNEQFF. The CDR3 DNA follows: TGTGCCAGCAAGGCACCCGGGAGGCCAGCCTACAATGAGCAGTTCTTC. This chain joins TRBV6-2 or TRBV6-3 and TRBJ2-1, with 7 bases aligning to TRBD2. V lost 7 bases, J lost 2 bases, and 11 bases stayed unmatched. The CDR3 runs 16 residues. Germline V gene data show CDR1 as MNHEY and CDR2 as SVGEGT.

This clonotype occurred many times. The gene calls are TRBV20-1 and TRBJ2-7, with TRBD2 matching 9 bases. CDR1 is DFQATT, CDR2 SNEGSKA, per germline (reference sequence). The CDR3 extends over 14 amino acids. V shed 4 bases and J 2 bases; nucleotides not matched to a gene: 6. The CDR3 loop reads CSAIPSGTTYEQYF. The DNA for the CDR3 is TGCAGTGCTATTCCTAGCGGGACAACCTACGAGCAGTACTTC.

This clonotype was picked up many times. This chain connects TRBV10-3 to TRBJ2-5; 8 bases align to TRBD1. Germline CDR1 ENHRY, CDR2 SYGVKD. This CDR3 comprises 15 residues. V shed 6 bases and J 6 bases; nucleotides not matched to a gene: 12. CDR3 protein: CAISRSQGASKTQYF. In DNA form, the CDR3 reads TGTGCCATCAGCCGTTCTCAGGGGGCGTCGAAGACCCAGTACTTC.

This clonotype was seen ten or more times. V is TRBV25-1 and J is TRBJ2-7, with 10 bases matching TRBD1. V lost 3 bases, J lost 3 bases, and 5 bases stayed unmatched. CDR1 is MGHDK and CDR2 is SYGVNS in the germline V gene. CDR3 length: 15 amino acids. The CDR3, as DNA: TGTGCCAGCAGTGAGGCCTGGGACAGGGGCTACGAGCAGTACTTC. It encodes CASSEAWDRGYEQYF.

This clonotype has ten or more counts. The chain combines TRBV5-1 with TRBJ2-3; TRBD2 matches 9 bases. This CDR3 region has 16 residues. The trim removed 2 bases at V and 3 bases at J, leaving 7 bases unmatched. The germline CDR1 and CDR2 sequences are SGHRS and YFSETQ. The CDR3 sequence: CASSLGTSSGTDTQYF. The CDR3 bases are TGCGCCAGCAGCTTAGGGACTAGCTCTGGTACAGATACGCAGTATTTT.

In its sample, this clonotype was seen many times. This chain connects TRBV6-5 to TRBJ1-4, with D tentatively TRBD1 (5 bases). CDR3 length: 11 residues. The germline V gene has CDR1 MNHEY and CDR2 SVGAGI. V was pared by 10 bases and J by 8 bases, with 11 bases between. CDR3 in DNA: TGTGCCACGCGGGGCCTGGAAAAACTGTTTTTT. Translating it yields CATRGLEKLFF.

This clonotype was picked up many times. The chain joins TRBV27 to TRBJ2-5, with 12 bases identical to TRBD1. The germline V gene has CDR1 MNHEY and CDR2 SMNVEV (reference sequence). V lost 5 bases, J lost 6 bases, and 7 bases stayed unmatched. The CDR3 is made up of 15 amino acids. As DNA, the CDR3 is TGTGCCAGCAGTGCGGGGACAGGGGGCCTGAAGACCCAGTACTTC. Translated: CASSAGTGGLKTQYF.

This clonotype was observed a few times. The chain uses TRBV27 and TRBJ1-2; a weak D match, TRBD1 (5 bases). The CDR3 is made up of 12 amino acids. CDR1 MNHEY and CDR2 SMNVEV come from the germline V gene (reference sequence). V lost 8 bases, J lost 4 bases, and 11 bases lay in between. The DNA of the CDR3 is TGTGCCAGCGGTTACGGGACCTATGGCTACACCTTC. It encodes CASGYGTYGYTF.

The chain has TRBV9 and TRBJ2-3, with unresolved D. The CDR3 contains 13 residues. V lost 4 bases to trimming and J lost 3 bases, with 9 bases between them. CDR1 is SGDLS and CDR2 is YYNGEE in the germline V gene. The CDR3 reads CASSPPGTDTQYF. DNA of the CDR3: TGTGCCAGCAGCCCCCCCGGGACAGATACGCAGTATTTT.

This clonotype occurred many times. The V and J genes are TRBV18 and TRBJ1-2; D not certain. V was trimmed by 1 base and J by 6 bases, leaving 12 bases between them. This CDR3 has 14 amino acids. Germline-derived CDR1 and CDR2 are KGHSH and LQKENI. In DNA, the CDR3 is TGTGCCAGCTCACCACAACCGGAAGGGCATGGCTACACCTTC. Amino acids: CASSPQPEGHGYTF.

This clonotype occurred many times. The rearrangement joins TRBV11-2 to TRBJ1-4, with TRBD1 identical over 8 bases. V dropped 3 bases and J dropped 4; count of bases not matched to a gene: 1. The CDR3 is made up of 14 amino acids. Germline loops: CDR1 SGHAT, CDR2 FQNNGV. The CDR3 is CASSLDRVNEKLFF. The CDR3 bases are TGTGCCAGCAGCTTGGACAGGGTTAATGAAAAACTGTTTTTT.

Ten or more counts support this clonotype. V and J are TRBV5-1 and TRBJ1-2; D perhaps matches TRBD1 (6 bases). Trimming cost V 7 bases and J 4 bases, with 14 bases left between them. This CDR3 comprises 13 residues. Germline lookup yields CDR1 SGHRS and CDR2 YFSETQ. CDR3 nucleotide sequence: TGCGCCAGCCGTCCAGGACAGACCTATGGCTACACCTTC. Its protein is CASRPGQTYGYTF.